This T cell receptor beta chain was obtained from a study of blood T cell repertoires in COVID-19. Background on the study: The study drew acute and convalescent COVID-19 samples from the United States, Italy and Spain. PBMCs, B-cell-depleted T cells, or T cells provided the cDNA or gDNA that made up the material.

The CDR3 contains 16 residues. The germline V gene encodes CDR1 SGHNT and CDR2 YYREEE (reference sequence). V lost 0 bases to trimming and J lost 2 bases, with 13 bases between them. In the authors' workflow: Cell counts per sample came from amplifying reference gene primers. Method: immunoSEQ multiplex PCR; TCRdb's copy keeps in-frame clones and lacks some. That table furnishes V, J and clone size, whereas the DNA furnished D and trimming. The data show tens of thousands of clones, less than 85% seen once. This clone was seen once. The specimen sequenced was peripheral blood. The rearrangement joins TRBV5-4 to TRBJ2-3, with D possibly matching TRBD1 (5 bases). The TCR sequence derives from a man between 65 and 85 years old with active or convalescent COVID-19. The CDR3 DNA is TGTGCCAGCAGCTTGGCCCTGGCCAGGGACACAGATACGCAGTATTTT. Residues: CASSLALARDTDTQYF.